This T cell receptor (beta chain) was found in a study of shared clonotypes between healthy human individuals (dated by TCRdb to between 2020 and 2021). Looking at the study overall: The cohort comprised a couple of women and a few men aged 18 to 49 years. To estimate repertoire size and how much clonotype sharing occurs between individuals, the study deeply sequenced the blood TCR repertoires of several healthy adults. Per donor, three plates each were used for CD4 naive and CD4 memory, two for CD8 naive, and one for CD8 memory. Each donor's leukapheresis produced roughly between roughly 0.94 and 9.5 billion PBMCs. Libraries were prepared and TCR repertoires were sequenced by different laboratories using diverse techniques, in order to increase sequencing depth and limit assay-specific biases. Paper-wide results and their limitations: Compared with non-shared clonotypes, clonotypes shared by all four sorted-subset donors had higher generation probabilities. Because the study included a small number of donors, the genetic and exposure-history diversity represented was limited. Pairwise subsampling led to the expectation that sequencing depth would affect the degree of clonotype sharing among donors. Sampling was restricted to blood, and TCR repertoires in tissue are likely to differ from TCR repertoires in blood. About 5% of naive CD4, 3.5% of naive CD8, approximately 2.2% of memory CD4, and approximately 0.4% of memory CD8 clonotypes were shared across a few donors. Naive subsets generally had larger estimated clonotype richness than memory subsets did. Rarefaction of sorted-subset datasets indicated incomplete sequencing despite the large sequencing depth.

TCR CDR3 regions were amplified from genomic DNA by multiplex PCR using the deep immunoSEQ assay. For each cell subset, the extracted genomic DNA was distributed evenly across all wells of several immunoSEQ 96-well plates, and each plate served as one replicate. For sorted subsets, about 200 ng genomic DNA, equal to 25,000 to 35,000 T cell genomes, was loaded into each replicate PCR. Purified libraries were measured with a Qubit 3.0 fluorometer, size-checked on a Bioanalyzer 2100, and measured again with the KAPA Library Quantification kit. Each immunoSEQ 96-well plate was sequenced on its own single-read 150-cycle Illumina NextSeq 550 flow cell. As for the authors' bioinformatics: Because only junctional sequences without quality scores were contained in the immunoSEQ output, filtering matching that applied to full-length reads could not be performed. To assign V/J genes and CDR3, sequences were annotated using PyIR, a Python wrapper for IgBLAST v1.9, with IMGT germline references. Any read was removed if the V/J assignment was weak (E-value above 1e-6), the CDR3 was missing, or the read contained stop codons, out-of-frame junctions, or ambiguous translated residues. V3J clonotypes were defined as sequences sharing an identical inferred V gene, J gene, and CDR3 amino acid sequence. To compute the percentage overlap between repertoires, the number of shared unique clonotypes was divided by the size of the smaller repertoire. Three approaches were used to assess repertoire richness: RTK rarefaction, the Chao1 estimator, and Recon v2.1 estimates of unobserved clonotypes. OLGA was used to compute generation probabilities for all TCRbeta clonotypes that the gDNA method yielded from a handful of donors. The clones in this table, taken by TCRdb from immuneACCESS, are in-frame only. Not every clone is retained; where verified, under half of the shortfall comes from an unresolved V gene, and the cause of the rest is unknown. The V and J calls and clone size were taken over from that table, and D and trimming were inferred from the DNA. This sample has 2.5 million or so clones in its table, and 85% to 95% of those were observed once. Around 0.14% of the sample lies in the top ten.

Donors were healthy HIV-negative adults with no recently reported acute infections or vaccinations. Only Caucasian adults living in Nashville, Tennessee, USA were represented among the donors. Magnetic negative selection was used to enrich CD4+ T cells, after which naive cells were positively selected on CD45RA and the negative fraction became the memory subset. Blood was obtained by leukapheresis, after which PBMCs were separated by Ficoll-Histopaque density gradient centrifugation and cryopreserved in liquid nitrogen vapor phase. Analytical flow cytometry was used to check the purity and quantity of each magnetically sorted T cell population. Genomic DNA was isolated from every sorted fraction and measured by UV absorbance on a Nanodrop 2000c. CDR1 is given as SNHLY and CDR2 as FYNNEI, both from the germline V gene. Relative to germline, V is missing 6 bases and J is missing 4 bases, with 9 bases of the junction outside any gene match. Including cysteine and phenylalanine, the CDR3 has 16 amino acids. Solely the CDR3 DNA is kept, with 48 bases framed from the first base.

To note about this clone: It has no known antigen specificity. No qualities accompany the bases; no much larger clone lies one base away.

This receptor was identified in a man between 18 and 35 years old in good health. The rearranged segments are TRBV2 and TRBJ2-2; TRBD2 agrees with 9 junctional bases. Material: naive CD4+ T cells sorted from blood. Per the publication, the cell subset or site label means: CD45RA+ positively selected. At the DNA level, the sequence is TGTGCCAGCAGAGACAGGGCGGGGGGGCTCACCGGGGAGCTGTTTTTT. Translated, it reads CASRDRAGGLTGELFF.